These 21 T cell receptor beta chains were sequenced from one sample in a study of T cells in Graves' hyperthyroidism and ophthalmopathy. Authors of the study amplified TCR beta CDR3 regions from RNA transcripts. Carried out on the TCR CDR3, a first-round RT-PCR used the HTBI primer set. From the multiplex PCR reads, TCRdb called clonotypes with MiXCR, one entry per CDR3 protein. The repertoire holds 350,000 to 400,000 distinct CDR3 sequences, about a fifth seen once, with around two fifths in the top ten. Sequencing used blood. The receptors were gathered from a young man with Graves' ophthalmopathy.

About this clonotype: At one end the junction does not follow the germline gene, possibly because of a read error. The V call is TRBV2, the J call TRBJ2-3, with D possibly being TRBD2 (5 bases). Germline V gene data show CDR1 as SNHLY and CDR2 as FYNNEI. This CDR3 contains 17 residues. The CDR3 region has the DNA TGCGCCAGCAGCCAAGCCAACGGACGGCGGGTGCCAGATACGCAGTATTTT. Protein product: CASSQANGRRVPDTQYF.

This clonotype came up a few times. The chain links TRBV6-1 to TRBJ1-6; D ambiguous. Looked up from germline, CDR1 is MNHNS and CDR2 is SASEGT. Deletions cut 7 bases from V and 10 bases from J, with 17 bases between. This CDR3 spans 14 amino acids. In DNA form, the CDR3 reads TGTGCCAGCAAAATGATGGAGAAGTGGTCACCCCTCCACTTT. Translated, it gives CASKMMEKWSPLHF.

This chain connects TRBV20-1 to TRBJ1-4; 7 bases match TRBD1. The ends lost 3 bases at V and 4 bases at J; junction bases unmatched: 5. The CDR3 is 14 amino acids. CDR1 and CDR2 (germline): DFQATT, SNEGSKA (reference sequence). The CDR3 loop reads CSASRGQINEKLFF. In DNA form, the CDR3 reads TGCAGTGCTAGCCGGGGACAGATTAATGAAAAACTGTTTTTT.

The genes are TRBV20-1 and TRBJ1-3; 8 nucleotides match TRBD1. Germline-derived CDR1 and CDR2 are DFQATT and SNEGSKA (reference sequence). This CDR3 has 14 amino acids. V was clipped by 5 bases and J by 0 bases; unmatched bases: 3. The DNA for the CDR3 is TGCAGTGCTGGACAGGGAAGCTCTGGAAACACCATATATTTT. Protein sequence: CSAGQGSSGNTIYF.

This clonotype was observed a few times. This chain uses TRBV5-4 with TRBJ2-1, with D uncertain. The CDR3 length is 15 residues. Germline CDR1 SGHNT, CDR2 YYREEE (reference sequence). The V and J ends lost 0 bases and 7 bases respectively, with 14 bases between them. The CDR3 nucleotides read TGTGCCAGCAGCTTGGAACAGTCGGATGGGAATGAGCAGTTCTTC. It translates to CASSLEQSDGNEQFF.

This clonotype was counted at least ten times. The chain couples TRBV5-1 to TRBJ2-2, with TRBD2 matching 7 bases. The trim removed 0 bases at V and 1 base at J, leaving 6 bases unmatched. The V gene's germline CDR1 is SGHRS and CDR2 YFSETQ. The CDR3 sequence is 17 residues long. The CDR3 nucleotides read TGCGCCAGCAGCTTGGCTTACCAGCGGGGGAACACCGGGGAGCTGTTTTTT. Translation: CASSLAYQRGNTGELFF.

V and J are TRBV12-3 or TRBV12-4 and TRBJ1-3, with 7 bases lining up with TRBD1. V lost 6 bases to trimming and J lost 0 bases; unmatched junction nucleotides: 14. The CDR3 length is 18 residues. The CDR3 DNA follows: TGTGCCAGCAGCTTTGGAACCAATCAGGGGGGCTCTGGAAACACCATATATTTT. It codes for CASSFGTNQGGSGNTIYF.

The chain is built from TRBV27 and TRBJ1-5, with 7 bases aligning to TRBD1. This CDR3 has 15 residues. CDR1 MNHEY and CDR2 SMNVEV come from the germline V gene (reference sequence). The V gene end was trimmed by 5 bases and the J gene end by 1 base; junction bases not matched to a gene: 5. Written as DNA, the CDR3 is TGTGCCAGCAGTCCTAAGACAGGGAGCAATCAGCCCCAGCATTTT. It translates to CASSPKTGSNQPQHF.

Many counts were recorded for this clonotype. The chain uses TRBV5-1 and TRBJ2-3; no clear D gene. The CDR3 extends over 14 amino acids. Trimming removed 4 bases from V and 2 bases from J, with 11 bases in between. Germline V CDR1 and CDR2: SGHRS, YFSETQ. The CDR3 DNA reads as TGCGCCAGCAGCCCGGGCGAGCCCACAGATACGCAGTATTTT. Translating it yields CASSPGEPTDTQYF.

This clonotype was recorded many times. The V call is TRBV6-1, the J call TRBJ2-5, with D perhaps TRBD1 or TRBD2 (5 bases each). CDR1 MNHNS and CDR2 SASEGT come from the germline V gene. The germline V and J ends were trimmed by 2 bases and 2 bases, with 9 bases remaining between them. The CDR3 is 14 amino acids. CDR3 protein: CASSEPGLQETQYF. CDR3 coding DNA: TGTGCCAGCAGTGAACCGGGGCTTCAAGAGACCCAGTACTTC.

There are many counts of this clonotype. The chain links TRBV27 to TRBJ1-1, with D tentatively TRBD1 (5 bases). The CDR3 is 13 residues long. The germline CDR1 and CDR2 sequences are MNHEY and SMNVEV (reference sequence). The ends were cut back, 4 bases at V and 9 bases at J, with 15 bases in the middle. CDR3 nucleotide sequence: TGTGCCAGCAGTTCGGCTGCGGGACGAAAAGCTTTCTTT. Translation: CASSSAAGRKAFF.

V gene TRBV11-3 combines with J gene TRBJ1-2; D gene unclear. The CDR3 contains 15 residues. In germline, CDR1 is SGHNT, CDR2 YENEEA. V lost 2 bases, J lost 4 bases, and 14 bases lay in between. CDR3 loop: CASSLRWRYGYGYTF. CDR3 coding DNA: TGTGCCAGCAGCTTAAGGTGGCGGTATGGCTATGGCTACACCTTC.

This clonotype was observed a few times. This rearrangement joins TRBV24-1 to TRBJ2-3; TRBD2 agrees at 8 bases. Germline-derived CDR1 and CDR2 are KGHDR and SFDVKD. The CDR3 extends over 15 amino acids. This CDR3 is CASLPGGRATDTQYF. CDR3 coding DNA: TGTGCTTCCCTACCGGGAGGGAGGGCCACAGATACGCAGTATTTT.

CDR3 nucleotides: TGTGCCAGCAGCTTCCGACAGGGTAGGGAAAAACTGTTTTTT. It translates to CASSFRQGREKLFF. This chain connects TRBV27 to TRBJ1-4; TRBD1 agrees at 7 bases. CDR3 length equals 14 residues. Trimming cost V 6 bases and J 8 bases; bases outside gene matches: 9. Germline CDR1 and CDR2: MNHEY and SMNVEV (reference sequence).

This CDR3 is CASSLAWGMNTEAFF. CDR3 nucleotide sequence: TGTGCCAGCAGTTTAGCATGGGGGATGAACACTGAAGCTTTCTTT. The V call is TRBV27, the J call TRBJ1-1; perhaps TRBD1 as D (5 bases). V was trimmed by 2 bases and J by 0 bases, leaving 10 bases between them. The CDR3 has 15 amino acids. Germline lookup yields CDR1 MNHEY and CDR2 SMNVEV (reference sequence).

This clonotype occurred many times. The rearrangement uses TRBV5-1 and TRBJ2-1; 7 bases agree with TRBD2. The CDR3 is 14 amino acids. V trimming: 4 bases; J trimming: 5 bases; junction bases outside the gene matches: 6. Germline CDR1 reads SGHRS; CDR2 reads YFSETQ. DNA of the CDR3: TGCGCCAGCAGCGGGACTACGTCCCACAATGAGCAGTTCTTC. Residues: CASSGTTSHNEQFF.

The V call is TRBV2, the J call TRBJ1-2; 7 positions agree with TRBD1. Germline-derived CDR1 and CDR2 are SNHLY and FYNNEI. The CDR3 consists of 16 residues. The V and J ends lost 8 bases and 8 bases, in that order; junction bases with no gene match: 20. The CDR3, as DNA: TGTGCCAGCGAACTAGGGGGCGTTCGAAGCGGGGGCGGCTACACCTTC. This translates into CASELGGVRSGGGYTF.

The table lists this clonotype with many counts. The chain joins TRBV6-5 to TRBJ2-7; weak D call: TRBD2 (7 bases). The V and J ends lost 2 bases and 5 bases respectively, with 13 bases between them. From germline, CDR1 is MNHEY and CDR2 SVGAGI. The CDR3 sequence is 14 residues long. The CDR3 loop reads CASSYQRGAHEQYF. CDR3 sequence (DNA): TGTGCCAGCAGTTACCAACGGGGGGCCCACGAGCAGTACTTC.

This sequence joins TRBV7-2 and TRBJ2-1, with D possibly TRBD2 on 5 matching bases. Trimming took off 4 bases at V and 5 bases at J, with 15 bases between the two ends. The CDR3 length is 15 residues. From germline, CDR1 is SGHTA and CDR2 FQGNSA. CDR3: CASSSPSDGNNEQFF. DNA of the CDR3: TGTGCCAGCAGCTCCCCCTCGGACGGGAACAATGAGCAGTTCTTC.

The chain links TRBV9 to TRBJ2-5; the D gene is possibly TRBD2 (6 bases). Germline-derived CDR1 and CDR2 are SGDLS and YYNGEE. This CDR3 is 16 amino acids long. With 0 bases removed from V and 4 bases from J, the gap between germline ends came to 16 bases. Here the CDR3 reads CASSVAGGAEGETQYF. CDR3 in DNA: TGTGCCAGCAGCGTAGCTGGAGGCGCGGAGGGAGAGACCCAGTACTTC.

This clonotype was observed many times. The rearrangement uses TRBV3-1 and TRBJ2-7; D is undetermined. This CDR3 is built from 15 residues. CDR1 and CDR2 (germline): LGHDT, YNNKEL (reference sequence). V gave up 1 base and J gave up 3 bases, with 13 bases separating them. CDR3 sequence (DNA): TGTGCCAGCAGCCAAGTTCCCGCTCAGTTCTACGAGCAGTACTTC. It translates to CASSQVPAQFYEQYF.